A selection of T cell receptor beta chains follows, all from one sample in a study of blood T cells in healthy people across ages. Each CDR3 protein is one row after TCRdb ran MiXCR on the 5' RACE reads. Among 600,000 to 650,000 distinct CDR3 sequences listed, 58% were seen once. What was sequenced was blood. Source of these receptors: a man aged 55-75 years in good health. CDR3s include the opening cysteine and the closing phenylalanine or tryptophan. The order of the fields is D gene, clone size, V gene, J gene, CDR3 protein, CDR3 DNA. The D gene is left open where the match is weak. Clone size is not always given. Where it is, it says once, few, many or a class for expanded clones.

TRBD1	.	TRBV15	TRBJ2-7	CATSRDRDEQYF	TGTGCCACCAGCAGGGACAGGGATGAGCAGTACTTC
TRBD1	.	TRBV11-2	TRBJ1-4	CASSPWTGGAKLFF	TGTGCCAGCAGCCCGTGGACAGGGGGAGCAAAACTGTTTTTT
.	.	TRBV18	TRBJ1-4	CASSPSGATNEKLFF	TGTGCCAGCTCTCCCTCCGGAGCAACTAATGAAAAACTGTTTTTT
.	.	TRBV20-1	TRBJ1-2	CSARDQITGRNYGYTF	TGCAGTGCTAGAGATCAAATTACAGGCCGCAACTATGGCTACACCTTC
.	.	TRBV4-1	TRBJ2-7	CASSQDRLWEQYF	TGCGCCAGCAGCCAAGATCGACTTTGGGAGCAGTACTTC
.	once	TRBV4-1	TRBJ1-2	CASSQDVRTGYTF	TGCGCCAGCAGCCAAGATGTCAGGACAGGCTACACCTTC
.	.	TRBV28	TRBJ2-5	CASSFGGAKTQYF	TGTGCCAGCAGTTTCGGTGGGGCAAAGACCCAGTACTTC
.	few	TRBV2	TRBJ2-5	CASSEGTGEETQYF	TGTGCCAGCAGTGAGGGGACGGGTGAAGAGACCCAGTACTTC
.	.	TRBV9	TRBJ2-5	CASSVGMGSQETQYF	TGTGCCAGCAGCGTAGGAATGGGGTCCCAAGAGACCCAGTACTTC
TRBD1	few	TRBV20-1	TRBJ1-2	CSAQQGATRTYGYTF	TGCAGTGCACAGCAGGGGGCCACCAGGACCTATGGCTACACCTTC
.	.	TRBV28	TRBJ1-5	CASSLRQGTYSNQPQHF	TGTGCCAGCAGTTTACGGCAGGGGACATATAGCAATCAGCCCCAGCATTTT
.	.	TRBV27	TRBJ1-1	CASIGWVNTEAFF	TGTGCCAGCATCGGGTGGGTGAACACTGAAGCTTTCTTT
TRBD1	.	TRBV6-6	TRBJ2-3	CASRGQRTDTQYF	TGTGCCAGCAGGGGACAGCGCACAGATACGCAGTATTTT
.	few	TRBV7-9	TRBJ1-2	CASSLGHSPNYGYTF	TGTGCCAGCAGCTTAGGGCACAGTCCTAACTATGGCTACACCTTC
.	.	TRBV4-2	TRBJ2-5	CASSSGLRSGTQYF	TGTGCCAGCAGCTCGGGACTTAGGTCCGGGACCCAGTACTTC
.	.	TRBV7-9	TRBJ2-6	CASSPRVGPGANVLTF	TGTGCCAGCAGCCCCAGGGTGGGACCTGGGGCCAACGTCCTGACTTTC
TRBD1	.	TRBV20-1	TRBJ1-4	CSARSQGAGEKLFF	TGCAGTGCTAGATCCCAGGGGGCTGGGGAAAAACTGTTTTTT
TRBD1	few	TRBV29-1	TRBJ1-2	CSVEDYGTGAQGGYTF	TGCAGCGTTGAAGATTATGGGACAGGGGCCCAGGGTGGCTACACCTTC
.	.	TRBV10-3	TRBJ1-2	CAISEGRPLGYTF	TGTGCCATCAGTGAGGGCAGGCCCCTTGGCTACACCTTC
.	once	TRBV28	TRBJ1-1	CASNYLRNTEAFF	TGTGCCAGCAACTACCTTAGAAACACTGAAGCTTTCTTT
.	.	TRBV6-5	TRBJ1-4	CASSYDRQGGDEKLFF	TGTGCCAGCAGTTACGACCGGCAGGGCGGAGATGAAAAACTGTTTTTT
.	.	TRBV15	TRBJ1-5	CATSRDQDWNSNQPQHF	TGTGCCACCAGCAGAGATCAGGACTGGAATAGCAATCAGCCCCAGCATTTT
TRBD1	once	TRBV5-1	TRBJ2-1	CASSLTGQASRQFF	TGCGCCAGCAGCCTAACGGGACAGGCCTCGAGGCAGTTCTTC
.	.	TRBV20-1	TRBJ2-7	CSGESSYNEQYF	TGCAGCGGGGAGAGCTCCTACAATGAGCAGTACTTC
.	few	TRBV7-8	TRBJ2-2	CASSLADRRGTGELFF	TGTGCCAGCAGCTTAGCGGATCGGAGGGGCACCGGGGAGCTGTTTTTT
TRBD1	.	TRBV3-1	TRBJ2-5	CASSQGTNRGRGTQYF	TGTGCCAGCAGCCAAGGGACCAACAGGGGCCGAGGGACCCAGTACTTC
.	few	TRBV18	TRBJ1-2	CASSPVRETGYGYTF	TGTGCCAGCTCACCTGTGAGGGAGACGGGCTATGGCTACACCTTC
TRBD2	.	TRBV12-3/TRBV12-4	TRBJ2-5	CASSSGTSGPWGPQETQYF	TGTGCCAGCAGTTCCGGGACTAGCGGTCCCTGGGGGCCCCAAGAGACCCAGTACTTC
.	.	TRBV11-2	TRBJ2-1	CASSLSHYNEQFF	TGTGCCAGCAGCCTATCCCACTACAATGAGCAGTTCTTC
.	.	TRBV3-1	TRBJ2-1	CASTTSGDEQFF	TGTGCCAGCACGACATCGGGTGATGAGCAGTTCTTC
.	.	TRBV29-1	TRBJ2-7	CSAKSRDPWNEQYF	TGCAGCGCTAAATCCCGGGACCCTTGGAACGAGCAGTACTTC
.	.	TRBV7-9	TRBJ1-2	CARSFFPGLGYGYTF	TGTGCCCGCAGCTTCTTCCCAGGGCTTGGGTATGGCTACACCTTC
TRBD1	.	TRBV7-8	TRBJ1-1	CASSLVQGAFTEAFF	TGTGCCAGCAGCTTAGTTCAGGGGGCGTTCACTGAAGCTTTCTTT
.	.	TRBV5-6	TRBJ2-5	CASSLEYSQETQYF	TGTGCCAGCAGCTTGGAGTACTCCCAAGAGACCCAGTACTTC
.	few	TRBV10-3	TRBJ1-2	CATSPGGTSNYGYTF	TGTGCCACTAGCCCCGGGGGGACTTCTAACTATGGCTACACCTTC
.	.	TRBV6-1	TRBJ2-1	CASSEWGTRYNEQFF	TGTGCCAGCAGTGAATGGGGGACCCGGTACAATGAGCAGTTCTTC
.	.	TRBV3-1	TRBJ2-1	CASSQDHGGAGNEQFF	TGTGCCAGCAGCCAAGATCACGGGGGCGCAGGAAATGAGCAGTTCTTC
.	.	TRBV20-1	TRBJ2-5	CSARRGFETQYF	TGCAGTGCTAGACGGGGATTCGAGACCCAGTACTTC
.	.	TRBV29-1	TRBJ2-3	CSVELKDTQYF	TGCAGCGTTGAGCTAAAGGATACGCAGTATTTT
TRBD1	.	TRBV10-3	TRBJ2-5	CAISESGQRQETQYF	TGTGCCATCAGTGAGTCGGGACAGCGGCAAGAGACCCAGTACTTC
TRBD2	few	TRBV7-2	TRBJ2-7	CASSLGSPGGQYF	TGTGCCAGCAGCTTAGGCTCACCGGGAGGGCAGTACTTC
TRBD2	.	TRBV9	TRBJ2-5	CASSVGVSGGHQETQYF	TGTGCCAGCAGCGTAGGAGTTAGCGGGGGCCATCAAGAGACCCAGTACTTC
.	few	TRBV20-1	TRBJ1-5	CSARYSGAFGNQPQHF	TGCAGTGCTAGATACTCGGGGGCTTTTGGCAATCAGCCCCAGCATTTT
.	.	TRBV29-1	TRBJ1-4	CSATLPSNEKLFF	TGCAGCGCGACACTCCCTTCTAATGAAAAACTGTTTTTT
.	.	TRBV7-9	TRBJ2-4	CASSLRGAGENIQYF	TGTGCCAGCAGCCTTAGGGGGGCCGGGGAAAACATTCAGTACTTC
TRBD2	few	TRBV20-1	TRBJ2-7	CSAQTGLAGGSYEQYF	TGCAGTGCTCAAACGGGACTAGCGGGGGGGTCCTACGAGCAGTACTTC
.	.	TRBV7-9	TRBJ2-1	CARRRQGRFF	TGTGCCAGGCGACGGCAGGGTCGTTTCTTC
TRBD2	.	TRBV18	TRBJ2-1	CASSSGLAGANEQFF	TGTGCCAGCTCAAGCGGACTAGCGGGTGCGAATGAGCAGTTCTTC
TRBD1	.	TRBV2	TRBJ1-1	CASSVAGQGAFAFF	TGTGCCAGCAGCGTAGCGGGACAGGGGGCGTTTGCTTTCTTT
TRBD2	few	TRBV4-1	TRBJ2-2	CASQTSGGLNTGELFF	TGCGCCTCCCAGACTAGCGGGGGGCTGAACACCGGGGAGCTGTTTTTT
.	few	TRBV7-2	TRBJ2-5	CASTPIRVGETQYF	TGTGCCAGCACCCCAATCAGGGTTGGCGAGACCCAGTACTTC
TRBD2	.	TRBV6-5	TRBJ2-3	CASSRLAGHRDTQYF	TGTGCCAGCAGCCGACTAGCGGGGCATCGCGATACGCAGTATTTT
.	.	TRBV27	TRBJ1-5	CASSLYRDRSNQPQHF	TGTGCCAGCAGCCTCTACAGGGACCGTAGCAATCAGCCCCAGCATTTT
.	.	TRBV5-1	TRBJ2-3	CASSLAKKPGDTQYF	TGCGCCAGCAGCTTGGCCAAGAAACCGGGGGATACGCAGTATTTT
.	.	TRBV5-1	TRBJ2-7	CASSLMGSPGPYEQYF	TGCGCCAGCAGCTTGATGGGGTCCCCCGGACCTTACGAGCAGTACTTC
.	.	TRBV3-1	TRBJ1-2	CASTPRAQGGGYTF	TGTGCCAGCACCCCAAGGGCACAGGGTGGAGGCTACACCTTC
.	few	TRBV3-1	TRBJ2-2	CASSQTVGGTGELFF	TGTGCCAGCAGCCAGACGGTCGGGGGCACCGGGGAGCTGTTTTTT
.	.	TRBV5-1	TRBJ2-1	CASREAGVDNEQFF	TGCGCCAGCAGGGAGGCAGGGGTAGACAATGAGCAGTTCTTC
.	once	TRBV7-9	TRBJ2-1	CASSTTRAGGPSNEQFF	TGTGCCAGCAGCACAACACGTGCGGGCGGACCAAGCAATGAGCAGTTCTTC